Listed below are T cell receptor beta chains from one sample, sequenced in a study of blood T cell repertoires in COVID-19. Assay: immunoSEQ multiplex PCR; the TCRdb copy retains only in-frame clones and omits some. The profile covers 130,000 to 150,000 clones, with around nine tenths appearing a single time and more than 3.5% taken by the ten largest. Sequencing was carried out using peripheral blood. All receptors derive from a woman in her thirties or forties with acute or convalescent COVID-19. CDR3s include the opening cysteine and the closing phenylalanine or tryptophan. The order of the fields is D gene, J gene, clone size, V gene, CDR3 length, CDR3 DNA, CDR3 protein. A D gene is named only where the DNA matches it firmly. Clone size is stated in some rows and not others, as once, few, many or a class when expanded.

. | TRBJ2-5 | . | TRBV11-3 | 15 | TGTGCCAGCAGCTTAGGGCGGGGGCCAAGCGAGACCCAGTACTTC | CASSLGRGPSETQYF
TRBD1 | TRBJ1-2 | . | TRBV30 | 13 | TGTGCCTGGAGCGTGGACAGGGTTCGAAGCTACACCTTC | CAWSVDRVRSYTF
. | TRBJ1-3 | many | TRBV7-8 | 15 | TGTGCCAGCAGCCCAGGGGTTTTCTCTGGAAACACCATATATTTT | CASSPGVFSGNTIYF
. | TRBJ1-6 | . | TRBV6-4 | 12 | TGTGCCAGCATTCGTCGGGAATCACCCCTCCACTTT | CASIRRESPLHF
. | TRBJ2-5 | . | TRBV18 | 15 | TGTGCCAGCTCACCAACGGACGGGAGACAAGAGACCCAGTACTTC | CASSPTDGRQETQYF
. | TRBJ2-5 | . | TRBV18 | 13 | TGTGCCAGCTCACCAACCTCGGGGGAGACCCAGTACTTC | CASSPTSGETQYF
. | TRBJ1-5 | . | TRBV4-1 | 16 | TGCGCCAGCAGCCAAGACCCCACAGGGAGCAATCAGCCCCAGCATTTT | CASSQDPTGSNQPQHF
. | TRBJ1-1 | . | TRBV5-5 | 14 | TGTGCCAGCAGCTTGGCAGGGGCGTGGACTGAAGCTTTCTTT | CASSLAGAWTEAFF
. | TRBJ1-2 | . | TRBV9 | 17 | TGTGCCAGCAGCGTAGCTTCGGGGCCCTGGGAGGACTATGGCTACACCTTC | CASSVASGPWEDYGYTF
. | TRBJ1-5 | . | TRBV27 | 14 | TGTGCCAGCAGTTTAAGACAGGTCAATCAGCCCCAGCATTTT | CASSLRQVNQPQHF
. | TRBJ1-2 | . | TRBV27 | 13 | TGTGCCAGCAGTTTATATCAGGGCTGGGGCTACACCTTC | CASSLYQGWGYTF
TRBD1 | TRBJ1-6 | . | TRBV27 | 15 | TGTGCCAGCAGAGGGAACAGGGGCTATAATTCACCCCTCCACTTT | CASRGNRGYNSPLHF
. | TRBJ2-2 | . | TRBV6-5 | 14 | TGTGCCAGCAGTTGGGGGGTGGACACCGGGGAGCTGTTTTTT | CASSWGVDTGELFF
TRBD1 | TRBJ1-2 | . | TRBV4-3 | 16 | TGCGCCAGCAGCCAAGATGGGACAGACGGTAACTATGGCTACACCTTC | CASSQDGTDGNYGYTF
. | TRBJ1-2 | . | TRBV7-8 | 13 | TGTGCCAGCAGCCTCAGGGAATTCTATGGCTACACCTTC | CASSLREFYGYTF
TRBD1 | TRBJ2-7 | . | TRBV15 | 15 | TGTGCCACCAGCAGAGATCCCGGACAGGGAAGCGAGCAGTACTTC | CATSRDPGQGSEQYF
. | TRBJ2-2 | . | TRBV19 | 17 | TGTGCCAGTAGTACCGTACCCCACAGGGTTAGGTTAGGGGAGCTGTTTTTT | CASSTVPHRVRLGELFF
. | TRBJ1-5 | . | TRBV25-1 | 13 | TGTGCCAGCAGTGAACAGGGGAATCAGCCCCAGCATTTT | CASSEQGNQPQHF
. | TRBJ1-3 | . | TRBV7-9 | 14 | TGTGCCAGCAGTCGCGGGACTCCTGGAAACACCATATATTTT | CASSRGTPGNTIYF
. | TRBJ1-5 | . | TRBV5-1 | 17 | TGCGCCAGCAGCTTCCGACCCAGGGGTGAGGGCAATCAGCCCCAGCATTTT | CASSFRPRGEGNQPQHF
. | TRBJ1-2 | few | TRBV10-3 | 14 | TGTGCCATCAGTTGGGGCGGTACTAACTATGGCTACACCTTC | CAISWGGTNYGYTF
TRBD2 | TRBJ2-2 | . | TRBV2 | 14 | TGTGCCAGCATAGCGGGGGGGAACACCGGGGAGCTGTTTTTT | CASIAGGNTGELFF
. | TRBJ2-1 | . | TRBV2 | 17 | TGTGCCAGCAGCGAAGAAGGGGCAGGACTACCTTACAATGAGCAGTTCTTC | CASSEEGAGLPYNEQFF
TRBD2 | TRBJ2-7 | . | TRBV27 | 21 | TGTGCCAGCAGTTTCCGCCGGACAGGGGTGGCGACTAGCGGGAACCTTTGGGAGCAGTACTTC | CASSFRRTGVATSGNLWEQYF
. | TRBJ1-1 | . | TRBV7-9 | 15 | TGTGCCAGCAGCTTAACCCGGGGGTCGGGCACTGAAGCTTTCTTT | CASSLTRGSGTEAFF
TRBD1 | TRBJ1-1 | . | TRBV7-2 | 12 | TGTGCCAGCAGCGCGAGGACAGGAGAAGCTTTCTTT | CASSARTGEAFF
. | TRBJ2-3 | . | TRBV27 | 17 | TGTGCCAGCAGCCCTGCAGGTTCAGGGTATCTCACAGATACGCAGTATTTT | CASSPAGSGYLTDTQYF
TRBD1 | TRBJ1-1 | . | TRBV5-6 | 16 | TGTGCCAGCAGCTTGACCTGGGACAGTATGAACACTGAAGCTTTCTTT | CASSLTWDSMNTEAFF
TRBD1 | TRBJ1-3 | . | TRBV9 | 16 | TGTGCCAGCAGCGTAGAGGTGCAGGGGGTAGGAAACACCATATATTTT | CASSVEVQGVGNTIYF
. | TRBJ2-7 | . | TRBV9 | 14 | TGTGCCAGCAGCGTAGGGACTTTCCCCTACGAGCAGTACTTC | CASSVGTFPYEQYF
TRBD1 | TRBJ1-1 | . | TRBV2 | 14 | TGTGCCAGCAGTGAAGTCGGTGACAGGGGGCCAGCTTTCTTT | CASSEVGDRGPAFF
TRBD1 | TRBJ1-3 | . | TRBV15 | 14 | TGTGCCACCACGGGACAGATTTCTGGAAACACCATATATTTT | CATTGQISGNTIYF